This is a list of T cell receptor beta chains from one sample in a study of T cell responses to AZD1222 COVID-19 vaccine. Clones were sequenced by immunoSEQ multiplex PCR, and TCRdb holds only the in-frame ones, with some missing. The data contain more than 75,000 clones, less than 95% of them singletons. Material: peripheral blood, obtained 28 days after the second AZD1222 dose. Receptors originate from an adult who received the AZD1222 COVID-19 vaccine. CDR3s include the opening cysteine and the closing phenylalanine or tryptophan. The D gene is left open where the match is weak. A row's size may be missing; if present it is once, few, many or a size class.

V gene: TRBV18
CDR3 length: 16
J gene: TRBJ1-4
D gene: NA
clone size: NA
CDR3 DNA: TGTGCCAGCTCACCACAGTACGGTGCAACTAATGAAAAACTGTTTTTT
CDR3 protein: CASSPQYGATNEKLFF

V gene: TRBV5-6
CDR3 length: 12
J gene: TRBJ2-1
D gene: NA
clone size: NA
CDR3 DNA: TGTGCCAGCAGCCCTGGACGGCCTGAGCAGTTCTTC
CDR3 protein: CASSPGRPEQFF

V gene: TRBV10-3
CDR3 length: 17
J gene: TRBJ1-5
D gene: TRBD1
clone size: NA
CDR3 DNA: TGTGCCATCAGTGCCGCCCCGGGACAGGGTAGCAATCAGCCCCAGCATTTT
CDR3 protein: CAISAAPGQGSNQPQHF

V gene: TRBV7-2
CDR3 length: 15
J gene: TRBJ2-7
D gene: TRBD2
clone size: once
CDR3 DNA: TGTGCCAGCAGCGGCGCGGGGGGGAGCTCCTACGAGCAGTACTTC
CDR3 protein: CASSGAGGSSYEQYF

V gene: TRBV5-4
CDR3 length: 14
J gene: TRBJ1-3
D gene: NA
clone size: NA
CDR3 DNA: TGTGCCAGCAGCTTACAGGGACCTGGAAACACCATATATTTT
CDR3 protein: CASSLQGPGNTIYF

V gene: TRBV27
CDR3 length: 18
J gene: TRBJ1-5
D gene: TRBD1
clone size: NA
CDR3 DNA: TGTGCCAGCAGTTTAACCGGGACAGGGACTACGAGCAATCAGCCCCAGCATTTT
CDR3 protein: CASSLTGTGTTSNQPQHF

V gene: TRBV18
CDR3 length: 14
J gene: TRBJ2-7
D gene: TRBD1
clone size: NA
CDR3 DNA: TGTGCCAGCTCACCATACCCAGGGGGCTACGAGCAGTACTTC
CDR3 protein: CASSPYPGGYEQYF

V gene: TRBV5-4
CDR3 length: 11
J gene: TRBJ2-5
D gene: NA
clone size: NA
CDR3 DNA: TGTGCCAGCAGCCAACAAGAGACCCAGTACTTC
CDR3 protein: CASSQQETQYF

V gene: TRBV4-1
CDR3 length: 16
J gene: TRBJ1-4
D gene: NA
clone size: NA
CDR3 DNA: TGCGCCAGCAGCCGTTCCCACAGTGCAACTAATGAAAAACTGTTTTTT
CDR3 protein: CASSRSHSATNEKLFF

V gene: TRBV5-6
CDR3 length: 16
J gene: TRBJ1-3
D gene: NA
clone size: once
CDR3 DNA: TGTGCCAGCAGCTTGGAAGGACGTCGATCTGGAAACACCATATATTTT
CDR3 protein: CASSLEGRRSGNTIYF

V gene: TRBV7-2
CDR3 length: 14
J gene: TRBJ2-7
D gene: NA
clone size: NA
CDR3 DNA: TGTGCCAGCAGCTTAGCGGTCAGGGCCTACGAGCAGTACTTC
CDR3 protein: CASSLAVRAYEQYF

V gene: TRBV2
CDR3 length: 17
J gene: TRBJ1-5
D gene: NA
clone size: NA
CDR3 DNA: TGTGCCAGCAGTGAAGCGCTTATCTGGGGGGTCAATCAGCCCCAGCATTTT
CDR3 protein: CASSEALIWGVNQPQHF

V gene: TRBV10-2
CDR3 length: 14
J gene: TRBJ2-7
D gene: NA
clone size: NA
CDR3 DNA: TGCGCCAGTAGCCGGGGGGACAGAGGGTACGAGCAGTACTTC
CDR3 protein: CASSRGDRGYEQYF

V gene: TRBV13
CDR3 length: 14
J gene: TRBJ1-3
D gene: NA
clone size: NA
CDR3 DNA: TGTGCCAGCAGCCCCCAAGGGACTGGAAACACCATATATTTT
CDR3 protein: CASSPQGTGNTIYF

V gene: TRBV15
CDR3 length: 13
J gene: TRBJ2-7
D gene: NA
clone size: NA
CDR3 DNA: TGTGCCACCAGTCTCTCGGGGGGCCCCGAGCAGTACTTC
CDR3 protein: CATSLSGGPEQYF

V gene: TRBV6-2/TRBV6-3
CDR3 length: 16
J gene: TRBJ1-4
D gene: TRBD1
clone size: once
CDR3 DNA: TGTGCCAGCAGTTACCGACGGACAGGTCCAAATGAAAAACTGTTTTTT
CDR3 protein: CASSYRRTGPNEKLFF

V gene: TRBV7-9
CDR3 length: 15
J gene: TRBJ1-2
D gene: NA
clone size: NA
CDR3 DNA: TGTGCCAGCAGCTTAGGGACGGAGCCCGGCTATGGCTACACCTTC
CDR3 protein: CASSLGTEPGYGYTF

V gene: TRBV6-4
CDR3 length: 19
J gene: TRBJ2-1
D gene: TRBD2
clone size: few
CDR3 DNA: TGTGCCAGCAGTGACTCGCGGCCTAGCGGGGTAGGTTCCTACAATGAGCAGTTCTTC
CDR3 protein: CASSDSRPSGVGSYNEQFF

V gene: TRBV6-2/TRBV6-3
CDR3 length: 15
J gene: TRBJ1-6
D gene: TRBD1
clone size: NA
CDR3 DNA: TGTGCCAGCAGCACTCTGACAGGGGGAGGCTCACCCCTCCACTTT
CDR3 protein: CASSTLTGGGSPLHF

V gene: TRBV3-1/TRBV3-2
CDR3 length: 15
J gene: TRBJ2-1
D gene: NA
clone size: NA
CDR3 DNA: TGTGCCAGCAGCCAAGAAACAGGGTCTTACCATGAGCAGTTCTTC
CDR3 protein: CASSQETGSYHEQFF